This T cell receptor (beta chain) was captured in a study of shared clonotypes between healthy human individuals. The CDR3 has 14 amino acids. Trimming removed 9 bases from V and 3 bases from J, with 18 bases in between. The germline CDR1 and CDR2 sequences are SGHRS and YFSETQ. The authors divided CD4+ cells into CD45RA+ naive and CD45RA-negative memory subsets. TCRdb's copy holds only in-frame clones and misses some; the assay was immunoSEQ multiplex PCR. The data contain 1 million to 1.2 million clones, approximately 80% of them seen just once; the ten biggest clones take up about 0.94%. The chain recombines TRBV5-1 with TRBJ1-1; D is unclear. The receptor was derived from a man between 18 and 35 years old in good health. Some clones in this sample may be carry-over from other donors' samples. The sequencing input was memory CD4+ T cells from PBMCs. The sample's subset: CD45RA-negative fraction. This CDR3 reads CATRRLDGYTEAFF. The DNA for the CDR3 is TGCGCCACACGACGCCTGGACGGATACACTGAAGCTTTCTTT.